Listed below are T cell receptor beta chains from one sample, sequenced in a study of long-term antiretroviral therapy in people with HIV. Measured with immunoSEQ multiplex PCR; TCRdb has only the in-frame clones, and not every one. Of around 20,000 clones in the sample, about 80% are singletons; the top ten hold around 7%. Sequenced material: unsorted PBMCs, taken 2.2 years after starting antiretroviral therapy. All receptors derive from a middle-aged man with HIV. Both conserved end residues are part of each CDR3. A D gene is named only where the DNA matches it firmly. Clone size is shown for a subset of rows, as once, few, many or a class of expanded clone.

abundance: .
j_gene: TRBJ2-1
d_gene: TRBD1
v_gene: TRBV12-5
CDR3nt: TGTGCTAGTGGTCCGGGACAGAATGAGCAGTTCTTC
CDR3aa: CASGPGQNEQFF

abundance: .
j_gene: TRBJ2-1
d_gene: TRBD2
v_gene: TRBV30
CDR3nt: TGTGCCTGGAGCGCGGGACTAGCGGGGGGGAGTGAGCAGTTCTTC
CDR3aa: CAWSAGLAGGSEQFF

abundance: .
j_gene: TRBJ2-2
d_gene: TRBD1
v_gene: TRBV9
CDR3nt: TGTGCCAGCAGCGGTACAGGGGGGATTACCGGGGAGCTGTTTTTT
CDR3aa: CASSGTGGITGELFF

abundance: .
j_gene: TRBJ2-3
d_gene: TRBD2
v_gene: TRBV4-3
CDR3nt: TGCGCCAGCAGCGCTACCCGGGCTAGCGGGAGGGCTAGCACAGATACGCAGTATTTT
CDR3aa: CASSATRASGRASTDTQYF

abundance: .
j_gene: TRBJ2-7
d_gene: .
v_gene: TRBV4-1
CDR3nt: TGCGCCAGCAGCGAAGGGACAAGGCTATCCTACGAGCAGTACTTC
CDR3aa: CASSEGTRLSYEQYF

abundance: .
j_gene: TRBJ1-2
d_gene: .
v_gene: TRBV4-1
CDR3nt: TGCGCCAGCAGCCAAGCCGGAGGCGGCCGTAACTATGGCTACACCTTC
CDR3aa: CASSQAGGGRNYGYTF

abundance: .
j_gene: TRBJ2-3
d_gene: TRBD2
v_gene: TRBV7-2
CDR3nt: TGTGCCAGCAGCCTCAGCGGGAGGGGGGCAGATACGCAGTATTTT
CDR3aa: CASSLSGRGADTQYF

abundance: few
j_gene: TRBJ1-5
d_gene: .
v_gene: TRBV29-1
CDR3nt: TGCAGCGTTGCAGGGACGGGAGGTCAGCCCCAGCATTTT
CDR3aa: CSVAGTGGQPQHF

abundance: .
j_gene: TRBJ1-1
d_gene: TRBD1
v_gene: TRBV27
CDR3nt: TGTGCCAGCCACCCGACGGGACAGGGAGGCACTGAAGCTTTCTTT
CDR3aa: CASHPTGQGGTEAFF

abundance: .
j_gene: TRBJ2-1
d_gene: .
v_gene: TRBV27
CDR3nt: TGTGCCAGCAGTAGTCTAGCGAACTACGGTGAGCAGTTCTTC
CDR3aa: CASSSLANYGEQFF

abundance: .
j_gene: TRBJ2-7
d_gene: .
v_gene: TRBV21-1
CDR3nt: TGTGCCAGCAGCAAAGGAGCAACGGGGCACGACGAGCAGTACTTC
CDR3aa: CASSKGATGHDEQYF

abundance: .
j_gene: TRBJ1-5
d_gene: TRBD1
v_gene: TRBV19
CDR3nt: TGTGCCAGTAGCCGACAGGGAACAACCTCAAATCAGCCCCAGCATTTT
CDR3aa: CASSRQGTTSNQPQHF

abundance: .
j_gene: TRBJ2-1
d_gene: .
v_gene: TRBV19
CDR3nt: TGTGCCAGTAGTTCTAGAGGTGGTGAGCAGTTCTTC
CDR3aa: CASSSRGGEQFF

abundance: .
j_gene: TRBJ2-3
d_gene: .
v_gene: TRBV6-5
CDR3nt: TGTGCCAGCAGTTACTCGGGAGCCAAGAGCACAGATACGCAGTATTTT
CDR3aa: CASSYSGAKSTDTQYF

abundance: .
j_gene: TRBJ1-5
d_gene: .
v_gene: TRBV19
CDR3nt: TGTGCCAGTAGTATAGGGCCTGGTACCCAGCATTTT
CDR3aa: CASSIGPGTQHF

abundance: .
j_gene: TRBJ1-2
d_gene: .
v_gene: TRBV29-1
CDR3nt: TGCAGCGTTGATCCACTACACTATGGCTACACCTTC
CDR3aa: CSVDPLHYGYTF

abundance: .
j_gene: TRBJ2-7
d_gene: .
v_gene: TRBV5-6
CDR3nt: TGTGCCAGCAGCTTGGGGGCCTTCTCCTACGAGCAGTACTTC
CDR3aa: CASSLGAFSYEQYF

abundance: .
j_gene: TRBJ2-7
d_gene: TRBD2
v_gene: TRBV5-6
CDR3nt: TGTGCCAGCAGCCTCCGGGGCGGGGGGGCGTCCGAGCAGTACTTC
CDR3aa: CASSLRGGGASEQYF

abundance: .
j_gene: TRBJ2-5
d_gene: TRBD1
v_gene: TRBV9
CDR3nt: TGTGCCAGCAGCGTCGGGGGACAGGAAGAGACCCAGTACTTC
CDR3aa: CASSVGGQEETQYF

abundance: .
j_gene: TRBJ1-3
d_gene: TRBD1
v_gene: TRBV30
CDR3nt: TGTGCCTGGAGAGTGACAGGGTCTGGAAACACCATATATTTT
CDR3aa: CAWRVTGSGNTIYF

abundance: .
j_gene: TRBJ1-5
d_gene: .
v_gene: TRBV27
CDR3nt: TGTGCCAGCAGCCTCGTAGGCAATCAGCCCCAGCATTTT
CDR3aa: CASSLVGNQPQHF

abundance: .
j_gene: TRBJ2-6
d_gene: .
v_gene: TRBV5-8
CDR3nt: TGTGCCAGCACATCTTACAGGGTCCTCTCTGGGGCCAACGTCCTGACTTTC
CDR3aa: CASTSYRVLSGANVLTF

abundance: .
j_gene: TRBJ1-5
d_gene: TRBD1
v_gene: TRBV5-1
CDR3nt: TGCGCCAGCAGCACCACAGGGGATCAGCCCCAGCATTTT
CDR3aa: CASSTTGDQPQHF

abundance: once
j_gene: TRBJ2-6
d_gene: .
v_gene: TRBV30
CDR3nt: TGTGCCTGCCGAGGAGGGGGTTCGGGGGCCAACGTCCTGACTTTC
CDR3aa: CACRGGGSGANVLTF

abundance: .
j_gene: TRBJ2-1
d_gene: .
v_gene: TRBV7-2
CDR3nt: TGTGCCAGCAGCGTTAGCGGAGCCTACAATGAGCAGTTCTTC
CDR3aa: CASSVSGAYNEQFF